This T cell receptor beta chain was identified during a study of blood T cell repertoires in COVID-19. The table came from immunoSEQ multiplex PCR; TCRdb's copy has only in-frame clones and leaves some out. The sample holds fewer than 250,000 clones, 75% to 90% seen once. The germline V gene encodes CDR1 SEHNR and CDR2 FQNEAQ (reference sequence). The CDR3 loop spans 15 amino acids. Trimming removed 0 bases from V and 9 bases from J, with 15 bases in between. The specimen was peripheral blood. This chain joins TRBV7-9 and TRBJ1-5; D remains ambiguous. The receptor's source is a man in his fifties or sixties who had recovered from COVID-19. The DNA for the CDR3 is TGTGCCAGCAGCTTAGCTGGATCGGGGTTTGGGCCCCAGCATTTT. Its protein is CASSLAGSGFGPQHF.